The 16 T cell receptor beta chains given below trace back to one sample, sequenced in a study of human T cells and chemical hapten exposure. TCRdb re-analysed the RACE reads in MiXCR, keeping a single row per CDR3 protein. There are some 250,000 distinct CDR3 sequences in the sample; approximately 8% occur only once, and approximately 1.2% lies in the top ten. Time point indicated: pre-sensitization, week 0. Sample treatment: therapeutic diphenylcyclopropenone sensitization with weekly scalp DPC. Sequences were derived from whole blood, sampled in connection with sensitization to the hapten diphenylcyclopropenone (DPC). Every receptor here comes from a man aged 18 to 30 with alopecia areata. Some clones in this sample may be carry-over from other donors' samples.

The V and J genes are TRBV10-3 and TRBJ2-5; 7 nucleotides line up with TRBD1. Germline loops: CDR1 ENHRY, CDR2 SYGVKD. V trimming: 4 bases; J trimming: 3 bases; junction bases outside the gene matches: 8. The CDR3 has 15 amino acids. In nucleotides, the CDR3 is TGTGCCATCAGTGGTAAAGGACAGGTTAAAGAGACCCAGTACTTC. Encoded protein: CAISGKGQVKETQYF.

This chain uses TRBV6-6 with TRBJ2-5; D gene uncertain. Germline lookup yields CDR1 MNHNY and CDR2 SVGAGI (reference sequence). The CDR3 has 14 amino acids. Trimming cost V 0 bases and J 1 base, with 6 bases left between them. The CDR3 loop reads CASSYSSLQETQYF. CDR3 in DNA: TGTGCCAGCAGTTACTCGAGCCTCCAAGAGACCCAGTACTTC.

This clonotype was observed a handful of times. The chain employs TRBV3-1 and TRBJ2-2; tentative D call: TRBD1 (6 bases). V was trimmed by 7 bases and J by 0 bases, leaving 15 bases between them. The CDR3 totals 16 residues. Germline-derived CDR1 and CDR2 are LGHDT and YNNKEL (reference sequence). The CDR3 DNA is TGTGCCAGCACATACAGGGTAACGACGAACACCGGGGAGCTGTTTTTT. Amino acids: CASTYRVTTNTGELFF. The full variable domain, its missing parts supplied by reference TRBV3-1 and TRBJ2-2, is DTAVSQTPKYLVTQMGNDKSIKCEQNLGHDTMYWYKQDSKKFLKIMFSYNNKELIINETVPNRFSPKSPDKAHLNLHINSLELGDSAVYFCASTYRVTTNTGELFFGEGSRLTVL.

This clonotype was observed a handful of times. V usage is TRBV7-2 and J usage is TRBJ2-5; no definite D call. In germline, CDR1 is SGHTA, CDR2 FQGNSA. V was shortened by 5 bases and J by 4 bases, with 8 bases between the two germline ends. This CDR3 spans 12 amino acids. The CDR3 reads CASSGRAETQYF. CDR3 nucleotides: TGTGCCAGCAGCGGTAGGGCAGAGACCCAGTACTTC.

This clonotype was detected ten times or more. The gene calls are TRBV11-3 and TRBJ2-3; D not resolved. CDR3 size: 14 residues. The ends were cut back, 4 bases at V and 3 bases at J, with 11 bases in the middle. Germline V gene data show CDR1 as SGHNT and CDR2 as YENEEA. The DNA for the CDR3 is TGTGCCAGCAGCTACGAAGGTGAAACAGATACGCAGTATTTT. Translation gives CASSYEGETDTQYF. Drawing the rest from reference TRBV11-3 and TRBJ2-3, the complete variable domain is EAGVVQSPRYKIIEKKQPVAFWCNPISGHNTLYWYLQNLGQGPELLIRYENEEAVDDSQLPKDRFSAERLKGVDSTLKIQPAELGDSAVYLCASSYEGETDTQYFGPGTRLTVL.

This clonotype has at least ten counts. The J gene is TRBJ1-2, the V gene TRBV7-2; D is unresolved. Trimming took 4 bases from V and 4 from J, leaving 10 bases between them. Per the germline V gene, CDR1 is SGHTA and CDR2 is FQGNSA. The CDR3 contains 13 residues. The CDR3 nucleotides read TGTGCCAGCAGCTCTTCAGGCTCCTATGGCTACACCTTC. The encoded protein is CASSSSGSYGYTF.

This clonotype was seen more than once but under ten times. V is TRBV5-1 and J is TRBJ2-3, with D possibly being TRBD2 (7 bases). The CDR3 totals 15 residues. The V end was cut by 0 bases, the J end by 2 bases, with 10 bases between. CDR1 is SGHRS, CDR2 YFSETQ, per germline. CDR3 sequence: CASSLAGGPTDTQYF. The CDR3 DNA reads TGCGCCAGCAGCTTGGCGGGGGGCCCCACAGATACGCAGTATTTT. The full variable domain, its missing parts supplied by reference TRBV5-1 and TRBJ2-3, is KAGVTQTPRYLIKTRGQQVTLSCSPISGHRSVSWYQQTPGQGLQFLFEYFSETQRNKGNFPGRFSGRQFSNSRSEMNVSTLELGDSALYLCASSLAGGPTDTQYFGPGTRLTVL.

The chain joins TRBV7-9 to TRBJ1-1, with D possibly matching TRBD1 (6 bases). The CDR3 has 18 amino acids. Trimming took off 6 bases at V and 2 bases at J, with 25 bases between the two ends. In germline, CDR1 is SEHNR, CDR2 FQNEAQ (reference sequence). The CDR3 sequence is CASRLPFTGLETNTEAFF. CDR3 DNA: TGTGCCAGCAGATTGCCCTTTACAGGGCTCGAAACCAACACTGAAGCTTTCTTT. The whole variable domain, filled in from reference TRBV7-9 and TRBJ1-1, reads DTGVSQNPRHKITKRGQNVTFRCDPISEHNRLYWYRQTLGQGPEFLTYFQNEAQLEKSRLLSDRFSAERPKGSFSTLEIQRTEQGDSAMYLCASRLPFTGLETNTEAFFGQGTRLTVV.

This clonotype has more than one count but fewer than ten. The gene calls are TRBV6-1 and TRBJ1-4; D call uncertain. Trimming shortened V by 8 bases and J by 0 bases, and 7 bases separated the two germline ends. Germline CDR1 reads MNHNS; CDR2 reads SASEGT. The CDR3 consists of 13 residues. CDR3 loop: CASSQPTNEKLFF. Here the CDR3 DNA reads TGTGCCAGCTCACAACCAACTAATGAAAAACTGTTTTTT.

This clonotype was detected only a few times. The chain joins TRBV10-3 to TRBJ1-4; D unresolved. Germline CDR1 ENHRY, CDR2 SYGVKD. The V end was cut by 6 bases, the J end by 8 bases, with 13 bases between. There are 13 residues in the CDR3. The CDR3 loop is CAISLDLKEKLFF. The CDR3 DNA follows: TGTGCCATCAGCCTCGACCTTAAGGAAAAACTGTTTTTT.

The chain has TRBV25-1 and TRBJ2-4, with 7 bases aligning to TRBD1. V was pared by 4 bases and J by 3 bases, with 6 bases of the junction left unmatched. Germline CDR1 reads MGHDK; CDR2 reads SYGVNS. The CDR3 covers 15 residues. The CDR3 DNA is TGTGCCAGCAGTGGACAGGGTCTGGGCAAAAACATTCAGTACTTC. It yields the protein CASSGQGLGKNIQYF.

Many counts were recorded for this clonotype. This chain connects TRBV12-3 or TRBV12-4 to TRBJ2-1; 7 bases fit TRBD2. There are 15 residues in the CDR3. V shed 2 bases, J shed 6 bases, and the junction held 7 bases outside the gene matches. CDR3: CASSLRQRGLNEQFF. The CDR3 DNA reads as TGTGCCAGCAGTTTAAGGCAGCGGGGCCTCAATGAGCAGTTCTTC.

The CDR3 spells CASSRNVVGQGAYGYTF. The CDR3 nucleotides read TGTGCCAGCAGTAGAAACGTCGTTGGACAGGGAGCCTATGGCTACACCTTC. The chain is built from TRBV12-3 or TRBV12-4 and TRBJ1-2, with 8 bases lining up with TRBD1. J gave up 4 bases and V 5 bases, and 15 bases lay outside the gene matches. The CDR3 runs 17 residues.

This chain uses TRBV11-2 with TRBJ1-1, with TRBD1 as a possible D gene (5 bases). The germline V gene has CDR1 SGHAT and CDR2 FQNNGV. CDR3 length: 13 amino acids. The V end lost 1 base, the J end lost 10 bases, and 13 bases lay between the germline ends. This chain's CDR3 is CASSLVSGGRAFF. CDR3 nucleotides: TGTGCCAGCAGCTTAGTCTCCGGGGGGAGAGCTTTCTTT.

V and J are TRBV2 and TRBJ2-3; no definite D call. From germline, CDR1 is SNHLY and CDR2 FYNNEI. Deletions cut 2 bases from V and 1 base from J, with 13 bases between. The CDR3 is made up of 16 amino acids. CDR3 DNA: TGTGCCAGCAGTGAAACGGGCATATATGGCACAGATACGCAGTATTTT. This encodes CASSETGIYGTDTQYF.

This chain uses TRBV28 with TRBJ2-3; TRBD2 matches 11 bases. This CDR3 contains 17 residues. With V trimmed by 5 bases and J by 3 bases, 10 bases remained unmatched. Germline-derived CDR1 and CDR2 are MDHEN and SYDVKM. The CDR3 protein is CASSQDPSGGMTDTQYF. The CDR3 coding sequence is TGTGCCAGCAGTCAAGACCCTAGCGGGGGGATGACAGATACGCAGTATTTT. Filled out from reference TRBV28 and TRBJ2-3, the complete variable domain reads DVKVTQSSRYLVKRTGEKVFLECVQDMDHENMFWYRQDPGLGLRLIYFSYDVKMKEKGDIPEGYSVSREKKERFSLILESASTNQTSMYLCASSQDPSGGMTDTQYFGPGTRLTVL.